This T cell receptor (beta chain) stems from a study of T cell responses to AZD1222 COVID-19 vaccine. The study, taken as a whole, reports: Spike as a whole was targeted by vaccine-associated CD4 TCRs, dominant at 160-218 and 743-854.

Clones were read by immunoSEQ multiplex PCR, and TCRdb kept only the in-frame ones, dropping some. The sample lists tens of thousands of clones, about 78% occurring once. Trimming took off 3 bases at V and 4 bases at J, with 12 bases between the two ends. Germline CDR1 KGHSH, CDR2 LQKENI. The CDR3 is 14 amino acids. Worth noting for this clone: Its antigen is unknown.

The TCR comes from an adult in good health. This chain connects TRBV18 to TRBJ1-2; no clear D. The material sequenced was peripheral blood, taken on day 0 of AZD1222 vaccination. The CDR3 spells CASSPNEGLYGYTF. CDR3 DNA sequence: TGTGCCAGCTCACCGAATGAGGGCCTCTATGGCTACACCTTC.